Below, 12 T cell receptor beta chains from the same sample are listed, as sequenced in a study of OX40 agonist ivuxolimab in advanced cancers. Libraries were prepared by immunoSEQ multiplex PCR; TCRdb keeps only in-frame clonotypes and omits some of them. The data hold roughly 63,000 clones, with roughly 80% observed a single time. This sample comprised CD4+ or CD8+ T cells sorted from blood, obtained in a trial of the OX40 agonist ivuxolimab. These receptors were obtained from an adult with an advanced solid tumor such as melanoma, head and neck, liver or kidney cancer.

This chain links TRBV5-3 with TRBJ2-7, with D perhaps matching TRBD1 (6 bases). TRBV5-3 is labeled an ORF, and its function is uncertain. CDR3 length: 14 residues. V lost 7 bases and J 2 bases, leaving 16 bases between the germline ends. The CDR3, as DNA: TGTGCCAGAGGAGACAGGCCAAAACCCTACGAGCAGTACTTC. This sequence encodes CARGDRPKPYEQYF.

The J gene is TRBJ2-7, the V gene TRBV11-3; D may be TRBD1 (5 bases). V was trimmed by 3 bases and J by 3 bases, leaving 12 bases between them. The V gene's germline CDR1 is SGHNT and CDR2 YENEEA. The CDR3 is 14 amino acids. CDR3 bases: TGTGCCAGCAGCTTCAGTGACAGAGACTACGAGCAGTACTTC. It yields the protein CASSFSDRDYEQYF. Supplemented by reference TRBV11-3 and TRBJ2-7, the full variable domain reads EAGVVQSPRYKIIEKKQPVAFWCNPISGHNTLYWYLQNLGQGPELLIRYENEEAVDDSQLPKDRFSAERLKGVDSTLKIQPAELGDSAVYLCASSFSDRDYEQYFGPGTRLTVT.

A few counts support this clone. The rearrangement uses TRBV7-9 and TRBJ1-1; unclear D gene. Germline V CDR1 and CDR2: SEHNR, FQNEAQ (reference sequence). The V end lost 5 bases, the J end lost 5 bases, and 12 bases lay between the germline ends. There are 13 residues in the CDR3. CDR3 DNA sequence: TGTGCCAGCAGCCTTCTGGATCTAACTGAAGCTTTCTTT. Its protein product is CASSLLDLTEAFF.

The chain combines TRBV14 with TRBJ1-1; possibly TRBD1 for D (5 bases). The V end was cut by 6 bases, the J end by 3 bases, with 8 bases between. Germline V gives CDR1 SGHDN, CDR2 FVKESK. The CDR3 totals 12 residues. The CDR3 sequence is CASSGTYTEAFF. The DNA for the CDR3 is TGTGCCAGCAGTGGGACCTACACTGAAGCTTTCTTT.

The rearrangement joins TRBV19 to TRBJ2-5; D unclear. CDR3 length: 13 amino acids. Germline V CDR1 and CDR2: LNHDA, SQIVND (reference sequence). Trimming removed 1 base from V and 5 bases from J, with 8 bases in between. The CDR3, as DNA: TGTGCCAGTAGTATAGCGAGTAGGGAGACCCAGTACTTC. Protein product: CASSIASRETQYF.

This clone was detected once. CDR3 residues: CASSLPGDGYTF. CDR3 coding DNA: TGCGCCAGCAGCTTGCCCGGGGATGGCTACACCTTC. The rearrangement links TRBV5-1 to TRBJ1-2; D is ambiguous. V lost 1 base and J 6 bases, leaving 7 bases between the germline ends. Germline CDR1 reads SGHRS; CDR2 reads YFSETQ. This CDR3 region has 12 residues. The full variable domain, with the rest looked up from reference TRBV5-1 and TRBJ1-2, is KAGVTQTPRYLIKTRGQQVTLSCSPISGHRSVSWYQQTPGQGLQFLFEYFSETQRNKGNFPGRFSGRQFSNSRSEMNVSTLELGDSALYLCASSLPGDGYTFGSGTRLTVV.

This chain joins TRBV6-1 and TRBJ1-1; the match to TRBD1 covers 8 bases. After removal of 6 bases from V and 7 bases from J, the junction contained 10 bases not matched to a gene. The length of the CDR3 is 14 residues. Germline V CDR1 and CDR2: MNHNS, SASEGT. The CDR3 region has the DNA TGTGCCAGCAGCATTTACGGGACAGGTGATGAAGCTTTCTTT. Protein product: CASSIYGTGDEAFF.

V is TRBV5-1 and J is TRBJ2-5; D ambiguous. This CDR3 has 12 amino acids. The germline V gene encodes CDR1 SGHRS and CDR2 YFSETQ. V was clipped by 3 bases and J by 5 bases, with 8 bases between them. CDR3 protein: CASSSAYETQYF. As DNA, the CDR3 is TGCGCCAGCAGCTCTGCTTATGAGACCCAGTACTTC.

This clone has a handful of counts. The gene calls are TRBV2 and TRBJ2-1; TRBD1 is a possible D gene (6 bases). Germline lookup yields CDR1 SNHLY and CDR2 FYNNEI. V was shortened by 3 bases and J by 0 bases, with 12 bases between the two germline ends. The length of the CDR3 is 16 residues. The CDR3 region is CASSDPQGSSYNEQFF. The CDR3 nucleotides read TGTGCCAGCAGTGACCCACAGGGTAGCTCCTACAATGAGCAGTTCTTC.

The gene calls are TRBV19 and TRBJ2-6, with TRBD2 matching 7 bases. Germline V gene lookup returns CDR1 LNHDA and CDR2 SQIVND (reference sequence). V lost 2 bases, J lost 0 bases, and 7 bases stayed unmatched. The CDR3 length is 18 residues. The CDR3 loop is CASSIRAGRGSGANVLTF. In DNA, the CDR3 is TGTGCCAGTAGTATAAGGGCAGGGAGGGGCTCTGGGGCCAACGTCCTGACTTTC.

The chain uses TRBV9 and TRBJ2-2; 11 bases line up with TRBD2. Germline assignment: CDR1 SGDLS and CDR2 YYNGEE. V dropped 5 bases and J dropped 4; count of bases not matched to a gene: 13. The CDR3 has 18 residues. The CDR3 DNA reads TGTGCCAGCAGTGACCGTAGCGGGGGGGCCCTGGTCACCGGGGAGCTGTTTTTT. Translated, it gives CASSDRSGGALVTGELFF.

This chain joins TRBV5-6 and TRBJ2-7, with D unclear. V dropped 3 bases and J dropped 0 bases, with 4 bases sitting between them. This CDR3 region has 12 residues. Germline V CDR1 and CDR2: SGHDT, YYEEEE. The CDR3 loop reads CASSSFSYEQYF. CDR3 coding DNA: TGTGCCAGCAGCTCCTTCTCCTACGAGCAGTACTTC.